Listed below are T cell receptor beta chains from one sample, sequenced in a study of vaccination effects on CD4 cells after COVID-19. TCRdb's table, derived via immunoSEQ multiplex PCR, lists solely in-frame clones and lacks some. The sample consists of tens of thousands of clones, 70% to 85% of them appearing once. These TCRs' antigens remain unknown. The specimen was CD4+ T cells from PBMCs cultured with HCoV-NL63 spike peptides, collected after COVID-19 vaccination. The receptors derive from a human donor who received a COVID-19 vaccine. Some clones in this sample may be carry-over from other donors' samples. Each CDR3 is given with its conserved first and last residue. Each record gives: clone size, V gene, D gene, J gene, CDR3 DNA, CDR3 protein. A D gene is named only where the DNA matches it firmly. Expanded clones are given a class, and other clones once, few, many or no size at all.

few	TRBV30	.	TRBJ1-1	TGTGCCTGGAGTGTAGAGGTCGGACTTACCGAAGCTTTCTTT	CAWSVEVGLTEAFF
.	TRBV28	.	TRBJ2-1	TGTGCCAGCAGTTCCCCCGGGGACAAACAAGCCTACAATGAGCAGTTCTTC	CASSSPGDKQAYNEQFF
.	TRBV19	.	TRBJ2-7	TGTGCCAGTAGTATCCTTAACGGCGAGCAGTACTTC	CASSILNGEQYF
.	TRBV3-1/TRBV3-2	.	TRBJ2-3	TGTGCCAGCAGCCAAGACAGGGTTATAGGAGATACGCAGTATTTT	CASSQDRVIGDTQYF
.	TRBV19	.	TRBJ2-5	TGTGCCAGTAGTATCATCCCGACAGACTTACAAGAGACCCAGTACTTC	CASSIIPTDLQETQYF
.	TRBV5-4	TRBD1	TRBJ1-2	TGTGCCAGCAGCTTGCAGGGGGCGGACTATGGCTACACCTTC	CASSLQGADYGYTF
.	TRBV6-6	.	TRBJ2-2	TGTGCCAGCAGTTATCTTGCGGGCGGGGAGCTGTTTTTT	CASSYLAGGELFF
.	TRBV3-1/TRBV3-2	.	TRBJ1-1	TGTGCCAGCCTGAGAGAGGGGTCTGAAGCTTTCTTT	CASLREGSEAFF
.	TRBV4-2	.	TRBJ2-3	TGTGCCAGCAGCCAAGCGGGGGTGGACGCTAGCACAGATACGCAGTATTTT	CASSQAGVDASTDTQYF
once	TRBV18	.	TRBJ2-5	TGTGCCAGCCCTGGGACAGAGACCCAGTACTTC	CASPGTETQYF
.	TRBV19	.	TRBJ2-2	TGTGCCAGTAGTATATCAGGGTACACCGGGGAGCTGTTTTTT	CASSISGYTGELFF
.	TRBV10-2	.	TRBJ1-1	TGCGCCAGCAGCCCACTGGGAGGGGCCGGTGGAGCTGAAGCTTTCTTT	CASSPLGGAGGAEAFF
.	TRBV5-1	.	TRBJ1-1	TGCGCCAGCAGCTTCCGAGGGGAGGGAGACACTGAAGCTTTCTTT	CASSFRGEGDTEAFF
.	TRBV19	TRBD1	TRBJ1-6	TGTGCCAGTAGTGCTGGGGACAGGGGAAATTCACCCCTCCACTTT	CASSAGDRGNSPLHF
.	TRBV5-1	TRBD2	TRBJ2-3	TGCGCCAGCAGCTCCTCTAGCGGGGGCCTCACGCAGTATTTT	CASSSSSGGLTQYF
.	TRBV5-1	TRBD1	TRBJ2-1	TGCGCCAGTTGGACAGGTAGTCCCTACAATGAGCAGTTCTTC	CASWTGSPYNEQFF
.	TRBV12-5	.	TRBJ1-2	TGTGCTAGTGGTTTGCCAACGGCACAGGGACATGGCTACACCTTC	CASGLPTAQGHGYTF
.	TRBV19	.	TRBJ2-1	TGTGCCGTGAGCCTATCCCATTCCTACAATGAGCAGTTCTTC	CAVSLSHSYNEQFF
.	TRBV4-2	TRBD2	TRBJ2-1	TGTGCCAGCAGCCAAGATGGACTAGCGGGGGCCTACAATGAGCAGTTCTTC	CASSQDGLAGAYNEQFF
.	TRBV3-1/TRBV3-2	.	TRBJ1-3	TGTGCCAGCAGCCAAGCTGCATGGGGGGGAGGTGGAAACACCATATATTTT	CASSQAAWGGGGNTIYF
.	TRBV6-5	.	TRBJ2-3	TGTGCCAGCAGTCAGGATAGCACAGATACGCAGTATTTT	CASSQDSTDTQYF
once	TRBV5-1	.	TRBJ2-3	TGCGCCAGCACCCCTACCGGGACTTCGGGAGCAGATACGCAGTATTTT	CASTPTGTSGADTQYF
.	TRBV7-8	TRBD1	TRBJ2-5	TGTGCCAGCAGCCCAACCGGGACAGGGTCCCCAGAGACCCAGTACTTC	CASSPTGTGSPETQYF
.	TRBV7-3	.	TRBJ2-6	TGTGCCAGCAGCTTAGGCGGGCCCCCTGGGGCCAACGTCCTGACTTTC	CASSLGGPPGANVLTF
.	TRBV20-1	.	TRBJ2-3	TGCAGTGCTAGAGTGGATACGCAGTATTTT	CSARVDTQYF
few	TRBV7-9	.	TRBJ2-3	TGTGCCAGCAGCCTCACAGATACGCAGTATTTT	CASSLTDTQYF
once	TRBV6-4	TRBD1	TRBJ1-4	TGTGCCAGCATCACATGGGGACAGCCTAATGAAAAACTGTTTTTT	CASITWGQPNEKLFF
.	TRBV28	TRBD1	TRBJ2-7	TGTGCCACCACGACCCGGGACAGGAACCTATTC	CATTTRDRNLF
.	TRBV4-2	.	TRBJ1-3	TGTGCCAGCAGCCAAGGGTTCGGCTCTGGAAACACCATATATTTT	CASSQGFGSGNTIYF
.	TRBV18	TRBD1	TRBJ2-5	TGTGCCAGCTCACCACCGGGACAGAGCCAAGAGACCCAGTACTTC	CASSPPGQSQETQYF
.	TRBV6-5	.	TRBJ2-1	TGTGCCAGCAGTTACTCGATGGGGTTCAGTGAGCAGTTCTTC	CASSYSMGFSEQFF
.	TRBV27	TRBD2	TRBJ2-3	TGTGCCAGCAGTTTTTGGGGACTAGCGGGGGACCCCGATACGCAGTATTTT	CASSFWGLAGDPDTQYF
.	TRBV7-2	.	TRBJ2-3	TGTGCCAGCAGCTTAGGAGGGAAGGGGGAAGATACGCAGTATTTT	CASSLGGKGEDTQYF
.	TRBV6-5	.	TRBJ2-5	TGTGCCAGCAGTCAGAGGGTCCAAGAGACCCAGTACTTC	CASSQRVQETQYF
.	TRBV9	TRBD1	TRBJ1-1	TGTGCCAGCAGCGTAGCAGGGGGCGCAGAAGCTTTCTTT	CASSVAGGAEAFF
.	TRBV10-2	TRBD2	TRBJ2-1	TGCGCCAGCAGTGGGCGGACTAGCGGGGGGACCAGGAGCTCCTACAATGAGCAGTTCTTC	CASSGRTSGGTRSSYNEQFF
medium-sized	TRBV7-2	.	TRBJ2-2	TGTGCCAGCAGTCACTTCGGGGGGGAGCTGTTTTTT	CASSHFGGELFF
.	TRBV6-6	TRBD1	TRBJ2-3	TGTGCCAGCAGTCACCTCGGGACAGGGAGGTCAGATACGCAGTATTTT	CASSHLGTGRSDTQYF
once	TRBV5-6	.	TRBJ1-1	TGTGCCAGCAGTTCCCTCAATCTGATCCTGAACACTGAAGCTTTCTTT	CASSSLNLILNTEAFF
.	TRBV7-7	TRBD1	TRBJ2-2	TGTGCCAGCAGCTTAGCAGGGGGCAACACCGGGGAGCTGTTTTTT	CASSLAGGNTGELFF
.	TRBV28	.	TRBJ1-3	TGTGCCAGCATTGAGGGAGCTGGAAACACCATATATTTT	CASIEGAGNTIYF
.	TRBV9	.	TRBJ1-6	TGTGCCAGCAGCGCGAGGGGCAGATCTAATTCACCCCTCCACTTT	CASSARGRSNSPLHF
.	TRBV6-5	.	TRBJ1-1	TGTGCCAGCAGTTACTGGAGGGACACTGAAGCTTTCTTT	CASSYWRDTEAFF
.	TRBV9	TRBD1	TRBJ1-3	TGTGCCAGCAGCCCCGGACAGGGCTCGGGCCGAAACACCATATATTTT	CASSPGQGSGRNTIYF
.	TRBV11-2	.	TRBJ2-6	TGTGCCAGCAGCCGTGCGGCAGCCGGGGCCAACGTCCTGACTTTC	CASSRAAAGANVLTF
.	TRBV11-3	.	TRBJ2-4	TGTGCCAGCAGCCCCGGTGTCAAAAACATTCAGTACTTC	CASSPGVKNIQYF
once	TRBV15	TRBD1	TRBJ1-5	TGTGCCACCAGCAATTGGGACAGCTTCAATCAGCCCCAGCATTTT	CATSNWDSFNQPQHF
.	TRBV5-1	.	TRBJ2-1	TGCGCCAGCAGCTTGGGAGGGGGGGCATCCTACAATGAGCAGTTCTTC	CASSLGGGASYNEQFF
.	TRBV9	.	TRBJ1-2	TGTGCCAGCAGAAAAGAGGGAGTTAACTATGGCTACACCTTC	CASRKEGVNYGYTF
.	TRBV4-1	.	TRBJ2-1	TGCGCCAGCAGCCAAGTCGTGGATCGGACGGCAGAGTTCTTC	CASSQVVDRTAEFF
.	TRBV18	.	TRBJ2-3	TGTGCCAGCTCACCAAGCCTCACAGATACGCAGTATTTT	CASSPSLTDTQYF
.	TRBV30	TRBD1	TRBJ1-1	TGTGCCTGGGGAACGGTCGCAGACAGGGGAAAGAAAACTGAAGCTTTCTTT	CAWGTVADRGKKTEAFF
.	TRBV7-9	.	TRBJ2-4	TGTGCCAGCAGCTCCTTCGTTCGGGAACACATTCAGTACTTC	CASSSFVREHIQYF
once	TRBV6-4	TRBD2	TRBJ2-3	TGTGCCAGCAGGCGGACTAGGGTTCGGGGCACAGATACGCAGTATTTT	CASRRTRVRGTDTQYF
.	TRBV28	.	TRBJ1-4	TGTGCCAGCAGTTTATTACAAGATGAAAAACTGTTTTTT	CASSLLQDEKLFF
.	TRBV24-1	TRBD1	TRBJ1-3	TGTGCCACCAGTGACCTTACAGGGGACGGAAACACCATATATTTT	CATSDLTGDGNTIYF
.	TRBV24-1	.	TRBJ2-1	TGTGCCACCTCCGGGACTTCCAATGAGCAGTTCTTC	CATSGTSNEQFF
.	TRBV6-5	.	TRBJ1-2	TGTGCCAGCAGCAAAATGGGGGGCTCCTATGGCTACACCTTC	CASSKMGGSYGYTF
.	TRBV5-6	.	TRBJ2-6	TGTGCCAGCAGCTACGGGTACTCTGGGGCCAACGTCCTGACTTTC	CASSYGYSGANVLTF
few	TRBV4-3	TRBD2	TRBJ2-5	TGCGCCAGCAGCCAGTCCGGACTAGGTCAAGAGACCCAGTACTTC	CASSQSGLGQETQYF